This T cell receptor (beta chain) was recorded in a study of T cell clones after liver transplantation. About the study: Liver transplant recipients had immunosuppression withdrawal attempted within 2 years. TCRbeta sequencing after a pre-transplant mixed lymphocyte reaction identified graft-donor-reactive clones, later tracked in post-transplant blood. Draws occurred before transplant, before withdrawal, and after complete or failed withdrawal.

Libraries were prepared by immunoSEQ multiplex PCR; TCRdb keeps only in-frame clonotypes and omits some of them. This table holds 50,000 or so clones, approximately 87% found once. CD3+CD4+ and CD3+CD8+ cells were FACS-sorted from thawed unstimulated PBMCs. Germline lookup yields CDR1 SGHDT and CDR2 YYEEEE. The CDR3 totals 13 residues. The chain employs TRBV5-6 and TRBJ2-5; TRBD1 matches 7 bases. Judging by the DNA end, TRBJ2-7 fits better; the J call may be wrong. The source is a human patient who received a liver transplant. Some T cells may be provided by the graft donor. The specimen comprised CD8+ T cells from blood, sampled 12 months after liver transplant. CDR3 DNA: TGTGCCAGCAGCTCGACAGGGACCTACGAGCAGTACTTC. It translates to CASSSTGTYEQYF.